This entry features one T cell receptor (beta chain) sequence. Its specificity is unknown. This sample is part of a study of identifying expanded T cells in peripheral blood. The table came from immunoSEQ multiplex PCR; TCRdb's copy has only in-frame clones and leaves some out. Of about 91,000 clones listed, about 91% are singletons. Healthy donors had no documented immune events, such as infections, while sampled. Points from the study as a whole: Clone count variance between roughly 2-week samples rose with total template count. About 1.2 clones differed between technical replicates, versus about 15 and 19 over time.

The sequence was collected from a person between 18 and 75 years old in good health. The sample was blood.

Written as DNA, the CDR3 is TGTGCCAGCAGTTACGACCGAGGACAGGGGGCCTATGGCTACACCTTC. Amino acid sequence: CASSYDRGQGAYGYTF. The rearrangement joins TRBV6-5 to TRBJ1-2; TRBD1 matches 11 bases. The CDR3 extends over 16 amino acids. Germline CDR1 MNHEY, CDR2 SVGAGI. Trimming took 2 bases from V and 4 from J; bases not matched to a gene: 6.